This section outlines one TCR beta chain sequence together with its context. The antigen remains unidentified. This specimen belongs to a study of sequential checkpoint blockade in melanoma. Background on the study: Randomization was 1:1 between first-line nivolumab→ipilimumab and ipilimumab→nivolumab.

Trimming cost V 3 bases and J 4 bases, with 17 bases left between them. The CDR3 is 16 amino acids. CDR1 and CDR2 (germline): SGHAT, FQDESV (reference sequence). Study-wide results and limits: About 30 times likelier clinical benefit followed increased tumor T-cell fraction and clonality.

Treatment meaning: randomized to nivolumab then ipilimumab (arm A) or the reverse (arm B). Sequenced by immunoSEQ multiplex PCR; TCRdb stores in-frame clones only, minus some. The sample yields about 6,700 clones, 23% seen once. This chain connects TRBV11-1 to TRBJ2-3; D might be TRBD2 (6 bases). Material: tumor tissue (inferred from file names), obtained from a patient given nivolumab and ipilimumab in sequence. The origin of this receptor is a human donor with melanoma. The CDR3 nucleotides read TGTGCCAGCAGCTTTCGGGAAAGGAGGGACTCAGATACGCAGTATTTT. This codes for CASSFRERRDSDTQYF.